The T cell receptor beta chain described here comes from a study of T cell repertoires in cytomegalovirus infection. General observations from the study: Within the response measured ex vivo, HLA-C-restricted CMV-specific TCR beta clonotypes were dominant.

This clonotype was seen a handful of times. Its antigen remains unknown. The CDR3 runs to 15 residues. Losses at the gene ends were 1 base for V and 2 bases for J; bases not matched to a gene: 8. Per the germline V gene, CDR1 is DFQATT and CDR2 is SNEGSKA (reference sequence). TCRdb recomputed calls from the reads with MiXCR, one row per CDR3 protein. The data contain about 300,000 distinct CDR3 sequences, roughly a tenth of them seen just once; the ten biggest clones take up around 2.4%. Sequencing was done on a sample of PBMCs. This receptor was obtained from a human donor in good health (CMV status not recorded). Some clones in this sample may be carry-over from other donors' samples. The gene calls are TRBV20-1 and TRBJ2-7; 7 nucleotides agree with TRBD1. CDR3 nucleotides: TGCAGTGCTAGAGCCAAGGGGACAGACACCTACGAGCAGTACGTC. Translating it yields CSARAKGTDTYEQYV.